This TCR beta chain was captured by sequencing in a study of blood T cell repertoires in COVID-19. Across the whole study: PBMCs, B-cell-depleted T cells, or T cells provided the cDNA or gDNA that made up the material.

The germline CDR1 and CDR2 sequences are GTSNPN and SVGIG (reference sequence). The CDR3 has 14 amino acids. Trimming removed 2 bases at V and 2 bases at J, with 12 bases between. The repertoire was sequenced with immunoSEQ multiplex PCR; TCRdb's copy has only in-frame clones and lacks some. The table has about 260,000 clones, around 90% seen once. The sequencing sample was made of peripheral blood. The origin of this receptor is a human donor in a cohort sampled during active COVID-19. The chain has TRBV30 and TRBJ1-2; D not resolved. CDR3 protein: CAWSTITLNYGYTF. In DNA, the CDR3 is TGTGCCTGGAGTACCATAACTCTCAACTATGGCTACACCTTC.